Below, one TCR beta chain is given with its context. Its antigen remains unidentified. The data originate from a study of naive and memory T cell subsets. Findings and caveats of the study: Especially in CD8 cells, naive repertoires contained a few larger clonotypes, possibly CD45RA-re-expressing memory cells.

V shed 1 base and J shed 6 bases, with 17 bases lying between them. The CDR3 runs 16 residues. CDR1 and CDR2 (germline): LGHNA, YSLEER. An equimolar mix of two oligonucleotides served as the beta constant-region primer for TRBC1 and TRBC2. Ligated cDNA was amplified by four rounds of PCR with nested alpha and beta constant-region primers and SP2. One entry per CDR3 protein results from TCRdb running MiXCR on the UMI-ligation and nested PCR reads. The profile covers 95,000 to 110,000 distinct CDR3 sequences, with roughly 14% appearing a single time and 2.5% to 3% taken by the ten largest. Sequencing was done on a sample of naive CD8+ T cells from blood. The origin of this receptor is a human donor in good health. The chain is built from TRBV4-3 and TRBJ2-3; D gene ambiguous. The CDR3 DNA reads TGCGCCAGCAGCCAAGGTGCCGCTATGCCATCCGATACGCAGTATTTT. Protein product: CASSQGAAMPSDTQYF.